The rows below give T cell receptor beta chains drawn from one sample of a study of blood T cell repertoires in COVID-19. TCRdb keeps only in-frame clones here, not all; method: immunoSEQ multiplex PCR. This table has about 180,000 clones, roughly 86% appearing once. Sequenced material: peripheral blood. All receptors derive from a woman aged 25 to 45 with active or convalescent COVID-19. Each CDR3 is given with its conserved first and last residue. D genes are given only for firm matches. A row's size may be missing; if present it is once, few, many or a size class.

clone_size: few
v_call: TRBV7-2
d_call: -
j_call: TRBJ2-2
cdr3_aa: CASSRVVTGELFF
cdr3_nt: TGTGCCAGCAGTCGCGTCGTTACCGGGGAGCTGTTTTTT

clone_size: -
v_call: TRBV19
d_call: TRBD1
j_call: TRBJ1-3
cdr3_aa: CASSTDRGLNTIYF
cdr3_nt: TGTGCCAGTAGCACGGACAGGGGGCTCAACACCATATATTTT

clone_size: few
v_call: TRBV14
d_call: -
j_call: TRBJ1-1
cdr3_aa: CASSQDFKGWAAFF
cdr3_nt: TGTGCCAGCAGCCAAGATTTTAAAGGCTGGGCGGCTTTCTTT

clone_size: -
v_call: TRBV7-7
d_call: TRBD2
j_call: TRBJ2-5
cdr3_aa: CASSLAHGLAGETQYF
cdr3_nt: TGTGCTAGCAGCTTAGCGCACGGACTAGCGGGGGAGACCCAGTACTTC

clone_size: -
v_call: TRBV6-6
d_call: TRBD2
j_call: TRBJ2-1
cdr3_aa: CASSPYLTGGPNNEQFF
cdr3_nt: TGTGCCAGCAGTCCCTACCTAACGGGGGGGCCCAACAATGAGCAGTTCTTC

clone_size: -
v_call: TRBV9
d_call: -
j_call: TRBJ2-3
cdr3_aa: CASSPRTLTDTQYF
cdr3_nt: TGTGCCAGCAGCCCCCGGACTCTTACAGATACGCAGTATTTT

clone_size: -
v_call: TRBV5-1
d_call: -
j_call: TRBJ1-1
cdr3_aa: CASSVVVNTEAFF
cdr3_nt: TGCGCCAGTTCGGTCGTAGTGAACACTGAAGCTTTCTTT

clone_size: few
v_call: TRBV5-4
d_call: -
j_call: TRBJ2-2
cdr3_aa: CASSSTGQPGELFF
cdr3_nt: TGTGCCAGCAGCTCAACAGGTCAACCCGGGGAGCTGTTTTTT

clone_size: -
v_call: TRBV4-1
d_call: -
j_call: TRBJ1-3
cdr3_aa: CASSQWDNSGNTIYF
cdr3_nt: TGCGCCAGCAGCCAATGGGACAACTCTGGAAACACCATATATTTT

clone_size: -
v_call: TRBV5-8
d_call: TRBD1
j_call: TRBJ1-4
cdr3_aa: CASSRTGDRANEKLFF
cdr3_nt: TGTGCCAGCAGCCGAACAGGGGATAGGGCTAATGAAAAACTGTTTTTT

clone_size: -
v_call: TRBV6-4
d_call: -
j_call: TRBJ2-3
cdr3_aa: CARSFTDTQYF
cdr3_nt: TGTGCCAGGTCGTTCACAGATACGCAGTATTTT

clone_size: -
v_call: TRBV25-1
d_call: TRBD1
j_call: TRBJ2-2
cdr3_aa: CASSDPGQGNTGELFF
cdr3_nt: TGTGCCAGCAGTGACCCGGGACAGGGGAACACCGGGGAGCTGTTTTTT

clone_size: -
v_call: TRBV7-7
d_call: TRBD2
j_call: TRBJ2-1
cdr3_aa: CASSPRTSGTGEQFF
cdr3_nt: TGTGCTAGCAGCCCAAGGACTAGCGGGACAGGTGAGCAGTTCTTC

clone_size: once
v_call: TRBV2
d_call: TRBD1
j_call: TRBJ1-1
cdr3_aa: CASSPGTGLNTEAFF
cdr3_nt: TGTGCCAGCAGCCCCGGGACAGGGCTGAACACTGAAGCTTTCTTT

clone_size: -
v_call: TRBV25-1
d_call: TRBD1
j_call: TRBJ2-1
cdr3_aa: CASSTPGQGANEQFF
cdr3_nt: TGTGCCAGCAGTACACCGGGACAGGGGGCTAATGAGCAGTTCTTC

clone_size: once
v_call: TRBV6-5
d_call: TRBD2
j_call: TRBJ2-2
cdr3_aa: CASIRLAGRTGELFF
cdr3_nt: TGTGCCAGCATCCGACTAGCGGGGCGAACCGGGGAGCTGTTTTTT